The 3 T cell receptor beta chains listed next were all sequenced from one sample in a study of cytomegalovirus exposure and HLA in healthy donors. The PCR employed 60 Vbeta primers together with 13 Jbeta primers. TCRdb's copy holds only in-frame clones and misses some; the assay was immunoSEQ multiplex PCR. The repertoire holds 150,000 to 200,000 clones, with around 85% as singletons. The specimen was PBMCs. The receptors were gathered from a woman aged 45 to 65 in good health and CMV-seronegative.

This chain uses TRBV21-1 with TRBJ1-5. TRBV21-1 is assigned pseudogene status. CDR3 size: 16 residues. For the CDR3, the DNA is TGTGCCAGCAGCATCCGGGGTCGGCTTAGCAATCAGCCCCAGCATTTT. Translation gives CASSIRGRLSNQPQHF.

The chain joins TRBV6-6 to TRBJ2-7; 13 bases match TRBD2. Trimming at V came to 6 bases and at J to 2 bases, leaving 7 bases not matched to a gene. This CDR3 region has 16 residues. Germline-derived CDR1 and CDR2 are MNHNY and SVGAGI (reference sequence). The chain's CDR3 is CASSRTSGSSTYEQYF. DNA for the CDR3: TGTGCCAGCAGCCGGACTAGCGGGAGCTCAACCTACGAGCAGTACTTC.

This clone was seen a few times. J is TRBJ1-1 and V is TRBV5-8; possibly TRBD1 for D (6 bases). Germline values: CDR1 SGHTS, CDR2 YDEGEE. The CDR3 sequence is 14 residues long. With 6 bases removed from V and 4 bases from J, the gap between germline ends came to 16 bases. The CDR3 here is CASKIRGGTTEAFF. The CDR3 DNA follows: TGTGCCAGCAAGATTAGAGGGGGAACCACTGAAGCTTTCTTT.